The 3 T cell receptor beta chains given below trace back to one sample, sequenced in a study of T cell responses to AZD1222 COVID-19 vaccine. Produced via immunoSEQ multiplex PCR; TCRdb's table is partial and in-frame only. The table has fewer than 150,000 clones, more than 85% seen once. The specimen comprised peripheral blood, sampled on day 0 of AZD1222 vaccination. Receptor source: an adult in good health.

This clone was detected once. This sequence joins TRBV11-2 and TRBJ1-2; maybe TRBD1 (5 bases). V was shortened by 7 bases and J by 7 bases, with 25 bases between the two germline ends. The CDR3 loop spans 16 amino acids. Germline V lookup: CDR1 SGHAT, CDR2 FQNNGV. CDR3 DNA: TGTGCCAGCACCGGAAATCGGGACTTCCTTTTTCGTGGCTACACCTTC. It translates to CASTGNRDFLFRGYTF.

The V call is TRBV11-1, the J call TRBJ2-7, with 13 positions matching TRBD2. This CDR3 has 16 residues. Germline-derived CDR1 and CDR2 are SGHAT and FQDESV (reference sequence). The J segment lost 0 bases and the V segment lost 5 bases, leaving 4 bases of the junction unmatched. This chain's CDR3 is CASSPGLAGSSYEQYF. The CDR3 DNA is TGTGCCAGCAGCCCGGGACTAGCGGGGAGCTCCTACGAGCAGTACTTC.

Turning to this clone: The junction differs from germline at one of its ends, possibly a read error. The chain employs TRBV7-7 and TRBJ2-1, with TRBD1 matching over 8 bases. Germline loops: CDR1 SSHAT, CDR2 FNYEAQ (reference sequence). This CDR3 is 12 amino acids long. The CDR3 DNA sequence: TGTGCTAGCAGCGACAGGGGCAATGAGCAGTTCTTC. As protein: CASSDRGNEQFF. Looking up the rest from reference TRBV7-7 and TRBJ2-1 gives the full variable domain: GAGVSQSPRYKVTKRGQDVTLRCDPISSHATLYWYQQALGQGPEFLTYFNYEAQPDKSGLPSDRFSAERPEGSISTLTIQRTEQRDSAMYRCASSDRGNEQFFGPGTRLTVL.